This TCR beta chain was identified during a study of spatial heterogeneity in lung cancer. Background on the study: Each time, sequencing found more beta-chain sequences than alpha-chain sequences.

As concerns this clonotype: Its antigen is currently unknown.

TCR cDNA molecules each had a unique molecular identifier. TCRdb recomputed calls from the 5' RACE reads with MiXCR, one row per CDR3 protein. Of a few thousand distinct CDR3 sequences listed, around 15% were seen once; the top ten hold around three fifths. The CDR3 consists of 13 residues. Trimming pared 8 bases from V and 1 base from J, leaving 12 bases between. In germline, CDR1 is MNHEY, CDR2 SVGEGT. Study-wide findings and caveats: Among blood samples, ubiquitous expanded tumor TCRs appeared more at resection than at follow-up.

Time point denoted: sample taken at primary tumor resection. Tumor, nontumor lung or frozen PBMC supplied whole RNA, sequenced without sorting. The chain carries TRBV6-2 or TRBV6-3 and TRBJ2-7, with D possibly being TRBD2 (5 bases). The TCR comes from a male donor with early-stage non-small cell lung cancer. This specimen consisted of PBMCs, obtained at surgery. The CDR3 region is CASGLSWSYEQYF. CDR3 bases: TGTGCCAGCGGACTTTCTTGGTCCTACGAGCAGTACTTC.